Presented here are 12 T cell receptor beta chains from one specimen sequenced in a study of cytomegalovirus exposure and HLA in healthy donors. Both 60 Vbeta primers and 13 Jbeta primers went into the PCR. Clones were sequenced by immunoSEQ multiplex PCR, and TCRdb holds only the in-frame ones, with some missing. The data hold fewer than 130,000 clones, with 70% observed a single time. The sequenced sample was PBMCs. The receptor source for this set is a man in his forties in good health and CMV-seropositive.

The CDR3 DNA follows: TGCAGCGCTCCCCTCCAGGACTACCCTACCTACAATGAGCAGTTCTTC. It yields the protein CSAPLQDYPTYNEQFF. V is TRBV29-1 and J is TRBJ2-1, with D possibly TRBD2 on 6 matching bases. Trimming took 7 bases from V and 2 from J, leaving 21 bases between them. The CDR3 runs to 16 residues. Germline values: CDR1 SQVTM, CDR2 ANQGSEA.

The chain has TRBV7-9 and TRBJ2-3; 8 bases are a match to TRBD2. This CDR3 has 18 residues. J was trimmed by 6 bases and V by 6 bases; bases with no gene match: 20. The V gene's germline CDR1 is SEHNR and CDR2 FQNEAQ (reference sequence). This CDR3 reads CASSLNPSQRERQDTQYF. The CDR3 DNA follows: TGTGCCAGCAGTCTCAATCCCAGCCAGCGGGAGCGCCAGGATACGCAGTATTTT.

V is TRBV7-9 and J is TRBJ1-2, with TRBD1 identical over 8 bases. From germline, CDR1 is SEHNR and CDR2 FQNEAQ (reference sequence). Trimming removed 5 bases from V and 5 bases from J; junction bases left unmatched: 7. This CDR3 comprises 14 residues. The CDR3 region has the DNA TGTGCCAGCAGCCTTGGACAGGGTGGTTATGGCTACACCTTC. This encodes CASSLGQGGYGYTF.

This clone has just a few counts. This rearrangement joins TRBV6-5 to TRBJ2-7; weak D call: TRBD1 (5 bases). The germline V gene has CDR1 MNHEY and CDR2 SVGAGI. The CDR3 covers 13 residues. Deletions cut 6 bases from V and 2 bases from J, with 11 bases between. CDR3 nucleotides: TGTGCCAGCAGGACAGACACAACCTACGAGCAGTACTTC. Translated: CASRTDTTYEQYF.

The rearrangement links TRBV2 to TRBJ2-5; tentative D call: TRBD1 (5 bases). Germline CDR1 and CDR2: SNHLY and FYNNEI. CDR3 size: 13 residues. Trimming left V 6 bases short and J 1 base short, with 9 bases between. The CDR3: CASRDKPQETQYF. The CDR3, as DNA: TGTGCCAGCAGGGACAAACCCCAAGAGACCCAGTACTTC.

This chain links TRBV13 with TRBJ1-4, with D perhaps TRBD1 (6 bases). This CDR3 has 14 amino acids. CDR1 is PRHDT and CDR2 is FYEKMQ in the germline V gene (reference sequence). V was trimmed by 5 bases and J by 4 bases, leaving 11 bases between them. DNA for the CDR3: TGTGCCAGCAGCACAGGACAGCTTAATGAAAAACTGTTTTTT. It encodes CASSTGQLNEKLFF.

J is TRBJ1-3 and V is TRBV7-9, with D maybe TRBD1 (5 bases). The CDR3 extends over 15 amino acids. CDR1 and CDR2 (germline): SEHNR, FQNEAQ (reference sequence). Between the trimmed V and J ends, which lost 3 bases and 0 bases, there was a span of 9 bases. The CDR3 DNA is TGTGCCAGCAGCTTTCCAGGGCACTCTGGAAACACCATATATTTT. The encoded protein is CASSFPGHSGNTIYF.

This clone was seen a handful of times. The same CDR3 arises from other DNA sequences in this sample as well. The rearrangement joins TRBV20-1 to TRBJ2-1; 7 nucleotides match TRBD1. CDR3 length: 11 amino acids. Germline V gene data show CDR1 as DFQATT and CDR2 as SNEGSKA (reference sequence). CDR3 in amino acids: CSAQGSDEQFF. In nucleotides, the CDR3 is TGCAGCGCACAGGGGTCCGATGAGCAGTTCTTC.

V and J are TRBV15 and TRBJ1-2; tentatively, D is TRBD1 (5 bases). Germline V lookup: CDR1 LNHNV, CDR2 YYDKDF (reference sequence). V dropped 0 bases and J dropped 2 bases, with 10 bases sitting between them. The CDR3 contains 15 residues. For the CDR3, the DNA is TGTGCCACCAGCAGAGAAGGGGTCGGAAACTATGGCTACACCTTC. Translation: CATSREGVGNYGYTF.

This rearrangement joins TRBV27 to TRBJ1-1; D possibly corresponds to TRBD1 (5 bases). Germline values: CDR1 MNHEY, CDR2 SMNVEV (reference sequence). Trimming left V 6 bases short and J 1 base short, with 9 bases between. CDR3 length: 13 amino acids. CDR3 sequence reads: CASSWGGNTEAFF. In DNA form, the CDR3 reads TGTGCCAGCAGCTGGGGGGGGAACACTGAAGCTTTCTTT.

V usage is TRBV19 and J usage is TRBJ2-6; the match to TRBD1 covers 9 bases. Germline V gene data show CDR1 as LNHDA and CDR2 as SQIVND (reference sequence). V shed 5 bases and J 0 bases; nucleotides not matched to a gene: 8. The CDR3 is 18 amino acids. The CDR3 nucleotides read TGTGCCAGTAGTTCCCCGGGACAGGGCAGCTCTGGGGCCAACGTCCTGACTTTC. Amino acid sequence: CASSSPGQGSSGANVLTF.

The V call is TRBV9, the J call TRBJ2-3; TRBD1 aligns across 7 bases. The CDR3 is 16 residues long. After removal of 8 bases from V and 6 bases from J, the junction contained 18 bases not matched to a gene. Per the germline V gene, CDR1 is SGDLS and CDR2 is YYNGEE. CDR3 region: CASRQGVGPVGDTQYF. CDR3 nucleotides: TGTGCCAGTCGACAGGGAGTTGGCCCCGTCGGGGATACGCAGTATTTT.